The clone carrying this T cell receptor (beta chain) has a single count. Its antigen is undetermined. This sample is drawn from a study of T cell responses to AZD1222 COVID-19 vaccine. Germline V gives CDR1 SNHLY, CDR2 FYNNEI. Germline trimming cut 5 bases from V and 5 bases from J; bases unmatched to any gene: 8. The CDR3 spans 15 residues. The assay was immunoSEQ multiplex PCR, and TCRdb's table has in-frame clones only and misses some. The sample lists 120,000 to 150,000 clones; approximately 89% were seen once. Researchers grouped second doses given at about 4 or about 12 weeks into one pool. Regarding the study as a whole: The sample set comprised mostly white British donors with more females, and clonal diversity was possibly underestimated. Just six or seven AZD1222 recipients tested seropositive at baseline. The span of vaccine-associated CD4 TCRs extended across spike, with dominance at 160-218 and 743-854.

The rearrangement uses TRBV2 and TRBJ1-1, with TRBD1 identical over 10 bases. The TCR was taken from an adult who received the AZD1222 COVID-19 vaccine. The source material was peripheral blood, sampled 28 days after the second AZD1222 dose. The CDR3 nucleotides are TGTGCCAGCAGTTCGACAGGGGGCAGGAGGACTGAAGCTTTCTTT. Its translation: CASSSTGGRRTEAFF.